Listed here are 7 T cell receptor beta chains from one sample, sequenced in a study of shared clonotypes between healthy human individuals (dated by TCRdb to the early 2020s). The library was obtained by the immunoSEQ multiplex PCR assay. This immuneACCESS table, as held by TCRdb, lists in-frame sequences with V and J called but not all clones. Of the missing ones, under half trace to an unresolved V gene in checked studies; the others have no known cause. The sample table lists some 2.3 million clones, over 85% of them with a count of one. About 0.41% of the sample lies in the top ten. Sequenced sample: naive CD4+ T cells from PBMCs. The cell subset or site label, as the study defines it: CD45RA+ positively selected. The receptor set was obtained from a man between 18 and 35 years old in good health. Some clones in this sample may be carry-over from other donors' samples.

The chain is built from TRBV7-2 and TRBJ2-6; D possibly corresponds to TRBD2 (7 bases). CDR3 length: 15 residues. Germline assignment: CDR1 SGHTA and CDR2 FQGNSA. V was clipped by 3 bases and J by 2 bases, with 8 bases between them. The CDR3 loop is CASSFGGPGANVLTF. The CDR3 DNA is TGTGCCAGCAGCTTCGGGGGGCCTGGGGCCAACGTCCTGACTTTC. Full variable domain (rest looked up from reference TRBV7-2 and TRBJ2-6): GAGVSQSPSNKVTEKGKDVELRCDPISGHTALYWYRQSLGQGLEFLIYFQGNSAPDKSGLPSDRFSAERTGGSVSTLTIQRTQQEDSAVYLCASSFGGPGANVLTFGAGSRLTVL.

The rearrangement joins TRBV6-5 to TRBJ2-5; 9 bases line up with TRBD2. From germline, CDR1 is MNHEY and CDR2 SVGAGI. With 4 bases clipped from V and 3 bases from J, the junction kept 9 bases outside the gene matches. The CDR3 loop spans 16 amino acids. The DNA of the CDR3 is TGTGCCAGCAGTTCTCTAGCGGGATGGCCGGAAGAGACCCAGTACTTC. Translated: CASSSLAGWPEETQYF.

The V and J genes are TRBV11-3 and TRBJ2-5; possible D gene TRBD1, 7 bases. V dropped 5 bases and J dropped 6 bases, with 10 bases sitting between them. CDR3 length: 12 amino acids. Germline V CDR1 and CDR2: SGHNT, YENEEA. CDR3 residues: CASSQGGQTQYF. DNA for the CDR3: TGTGCCAGCAGCCAGGGGGGACAGACCCAGTACTTC.

This clone was recorded once. The same CDR3 can be traced to other DNA sequences in this sample. The CDR3 loop reads CASSLRPPYNEQFF. CDR3 DNA sequence: TGCGCCAGCAGCTTACGTCCGCCTTACAATGAGCAGTTCTTC. This chain joins TRBV5-1 and TRBJ2-1; the D is unclear. Germline V lookup: CDR1 SGHRS, CDR2 YFSETQ. The CDR3 sequence is 14 residues long. The V end was cut by 2 bases, the J end by 4 bases, with 10 bases between.

J is TRBJ2-1 and V is TRBV19; 9 bases are a match to TRBD1. With V trimmed by 3 bases and J by 6 bases, 6 bases remained unmatched. This CDR3 has 15 amino acids. CDR1 is LNHDA, CDR2 SQIVND, per germline (reference sequence). This chain's CDR3 is CASSMGDRVFNEQFF. The CDR3 DNA reads TGTGCCAGTAGTATGGGGGACAGGGTATTCAATGAGCAGTTCTTC.

The rearrangement links TRBV7-2 to TRBJ2-1; 10 bases are shared with TRBD1. Germline values: CDR1 SGHTA, CDR2 FQGNSA. CDR3 length: 18 residues. The junction had 11 bases not matched to a gene; V was cut back by 2 bases and J by 4 bases. CDR3 bases: TGTGCCAGCAGCTTACTCTTTAGGACAGGGGGTTTGTACAATGAGCAGTTCTTC. Translated: CASSLLFRTGGLYNEQFF. Filled out from reference TRBV7-2 and TRBJ2-1, the complete variable domain reads GAGVSQSPSNKVTEKGKDVELRCDPISGHTALYWYRQSLGQGLEFLIYFQGNSAPDKSGLPSDRFSAERTGGSVSTLTIQRTQQEDSAVYLCASSLLFRTGGLYNEQFFGPGTRLTVL.

V is TRBV5-4 and J is TRBJ2-7; D gene uncertain. The CDR3 totals 11 residues. V lost 3 bases and J lost 2, with 3 bases in between. CDR1 and CDR2 from the germline V gene are SGHNT and YYREEE (reference sequence). The CDR3 reads CASSSPYEQYF. In nucleotides, the CDR3 is TGTGCCAGCAGCTCCCCCTACGAGCAGTACTTC. Together with reference TRBV5-4 and TRBJ2-7, the CDR3 gives the full variable domain: ETGVTQSPTHLIKTRGQQVTLRCSSQSGHNTVSWYQQALGQGPQFIFQYYREEENGRGNFPPRFSGLQFPNYSSELNVNALELDDSALYLCASSSPYEQYFGPGTRLTVT.